The 14 T cell receptor beta chains in this list originate from one sample, sequenced in a study of response to subunit inactivated influenza vaccine. TCRdb recomputed calls from the RT-PCR reads with MiXCR, one row per CDR3 protein. Of roughly 520,000 distinct CDR3 sequences detected, roughly 25% appear once; the ten largest clones hold about 1.9%. The sample consisted of CD4+ T cells sorted from PBMCs, taken 5 days after vaccination. The receptors stem from a man aged 45-65 years who received an inactivated influenza vaccine.

This clonotype was seen only a few times. This rearrangement joins TRBV5-1 to TRBJ2-7; tentatively, D is TRBD2 (6 bases). Trimming cost V 0 bases and J 0 bases, with 13 bases left between them. Germline V lookup: CDR1 SGHRS, CDR2 YFSETQ. The CDR3 loop spans 16 amino acids. The CDR3 DNA is TGCGCCAGCAGCTTGGCCGCTAGCGAACACTCCTACGAGCAGTACTTC. This gives the protein CASSLAASEHSYEQYF.

This sequence joins TRBV28 and TRBJ2-5, with D tentatively TRBD1 (6 bases). Germline CDR1 is MDHEN and CDR2 is SYDVKM. V was trimmed by 7 bases and J by 4 bases, leaving 13 bases between them. CDR3 size: 13 residues. The CDR3 reads CASISTGRETQYF. The CDR3 DNA sequence: TGTGCCAGCATTAGCACAGGGAGAGAGACCCAGTACTTC.

The rearrangement joins TRBV20-1 to TRBJ2-7; 7 bases match TRBD1. CDR3 length: 13 residues. The J segment lost 5 bases and the V segment lost 4 bases, leaving 8 bases of the junction unmatched. The germline V gene encodes CDR1 DFQATT and CDR2 SNEGSKA (reference sequence). The CDR3 nucleotides read TGCAGTGCTATACAGGGGCGAGGGAACGAGCAGTACTTC. This translates into CSAIQGRGNEQYF.

The V gene is TRBV7-8, the J gene TRBJ2-6, with D possibly matching TRBD2 (6 bases). V was clipped by 1 base and J by 0 bases, with 13 bases between them. Germline V CDR1 and CDR2: SGHVS, FQNEAQ. This CDR3 region has 18 residues. This chain's CDR3 is CASSLDSGLFSGANVLTF. CDR3 nucleotide sequence: TGTGCCAGCAGCTTAGATTCGGGACTTTTCTCTGGGGCCAACGTCCTGACTTTC.

This clonotype was picked up many times. Written as DNA, the CDR3 is TGTGCCAGCAGCCCTGGGATGTGGAGATTGAACACTGAAGCTTTCTTT. Translated: CASSPGMWRLNTEAFF. This rearrangement joins TRBV28 to TRBJ1-1, with D uncertain. This CDR3 region has 16 residues. CDR1 is MDHEN and CDR2 is SYDVKM in the germline V gene. V lost 6 bases and J lost 0, with 17 bases in between.

This sequence joins TRBV20-1 and TRBJ2-1; 11 bases match TRBD2. Trimming at V came to 3 bases and at J to 9 bases, leaving 7 bases not matched to a gene. Germline loops: CDR1 DFQATT, CDR2 SNEGSKA (reference sequence). The CDR3 has 14 residues. The CDR3 protein is CSASHSGGAGEQFF. The CDR3 DNA sequence: TGCAGTGCTAGTCATAGCGGGGGGGCTGGTGAGCAGTTCTTC.

The table lists this clonotype with a few counts. The chain combines TRBV29-1 with TRBJ2-7; 7 bases match TRBD1. Germline V gene lookup returns CDR1 SQVTM and CDR2 ANQGSEA. This CDR3 has 11 amino acids. J lost 5 bases, V lost 8 bases, and 6 bases had no gene match. This CDR3 reads CSTRTGNEQYF. In nucleotides, the CDR3 is TGCAGCACCCGGACAGGTAACGAGCAGTACTTC.

The chain links TRBV15 to TRBJ2-3, with a tentative D call TRBD2 (5 bases). Between the trimmed V and J ends, which lost 0 bases and 11 bases, there was a span of 15 bases. The CDR3 has 14 residues. Germline V gene data show CDR1 as LNHNV and CDR2 as YYDKDF (reference sequence). CDR3 in DNA: TGTGCCACCAGCAGAGAAGGTCTATCCGGGGAGCAGTATTTT. This sequence encodes CATSREGLSGEQYF.

This chain connects TRBV7-9 to TRBJ2-1, with TRBD2 identical over 7 bases. Germline values: CDR1 SEHNR, CDR2 FQNEAQ (reference sequence). CDR3 length: 15 amino acids. With V trimmed by 5 bases and J by 6 bases, 10 bases remained unmatched. The chain's CDR3 is CASSPRTSWFNEQFF. CDR3 DNA sequence: TGTGCCAGCAGCCCAAGGACTAGTTGGTTCAATGAGCAGTTCTTC. Together with reference TRBV7-9 and TRBJ2-1, the CDR3 gives the full variable domain: DTGVSQNPRHKITKRGQNVTFRCDPISEHNRLYWYRQTLGQGPEFLTYFQNEAQLEKSRLLSDRFSAERPKGSFSTLEIQRTEQGDSAMYLCASSPRTSWFNEQFFGPGTRLTVL.

The chain employs TRBV11-2 and TRBJ2-6, with D uncertain. Germline CDR1 reads SGHAT; CDR2 reads FQNNGV. The V end was cut by 3 bases, the J end by 5 bases, with 14 bases between. There are 16 residues in the CDR3. The DNA of the CDR3 is TGTGCCAGCAGCTTGAACGGTATCCTAAGGGCCAACGTCCTGACTTTC. Protein sequence: CASSLNGILRANVLTF.

This clonotype was counted between two and nine times. The V call is TRBV5-5, the J call TRBJ1-5; a possible D gene is TRBD1 (6 bases). Germline-derived CDR1 and CDR2 are SGHKS and YYEKEE (reference sequence). CDR3 length: 16 residues. V dropped 0 bases and J dropped 2 bases, with 12 bases sitting between them. CDR3: CASSLVGGRGNQPQHF. The CDR3 nucleotides are TGTGCCAGCAGCTTGGTCGGGGGCAGGGGCAATCAGCCCCAGCATTTT.

This chain links TRBV28 with TRBJ1-2, with D possibly TRBD1 on 6 matching bases. Germline V CDR1 and CDR2: MDHEN, SYDVKM. V was clipped by 2 bases and J by 4 bases, with 14 bases between them. CDR3 length equals 15 residues. DNA for the CDR3: TGTGCCAGCAGTTTAAATCTAGGGGGGACCTATGGCTACACCTTC. Residues: CASSLNLGGTYGYTF.

V is TRBV27 and J is TRBJ2-2; perhaps TRBD1 as D (6 bases). CDR3 length: 16 amino acids. The germline gives CDR1 MNHEY, CDR2 SMNVEV (reference sequence). With 6 bases removed from V and 1 base from J, the gap between germline ends came to 15 bases. CDR3 nucleotide sequence: TGTGCCAGCAGCCCTGGGCAGGGGAGGAACACCGGGGAGCTGTTTTTT. Its translation is CASSPGQGRNTGELFF.

The rearrangement joins TRBV2 to TRBJ2-7, with 7 bases identical to TRBD2. Germline V gene lookup returns CDR1 SNHLY and CDR2 FYNNEI. V dropped 7 bases and J dropped 1; count of bases not matched to a gene: 10. The CDR3 is 15 residues long. CDR3 sequence reads: CASKEGRDGSYEQYF. CDR3 DNA sequence: TGTGCCAGCAAAGAAGGGAGGGACGGATCCTACGAGCAGTACTTC.